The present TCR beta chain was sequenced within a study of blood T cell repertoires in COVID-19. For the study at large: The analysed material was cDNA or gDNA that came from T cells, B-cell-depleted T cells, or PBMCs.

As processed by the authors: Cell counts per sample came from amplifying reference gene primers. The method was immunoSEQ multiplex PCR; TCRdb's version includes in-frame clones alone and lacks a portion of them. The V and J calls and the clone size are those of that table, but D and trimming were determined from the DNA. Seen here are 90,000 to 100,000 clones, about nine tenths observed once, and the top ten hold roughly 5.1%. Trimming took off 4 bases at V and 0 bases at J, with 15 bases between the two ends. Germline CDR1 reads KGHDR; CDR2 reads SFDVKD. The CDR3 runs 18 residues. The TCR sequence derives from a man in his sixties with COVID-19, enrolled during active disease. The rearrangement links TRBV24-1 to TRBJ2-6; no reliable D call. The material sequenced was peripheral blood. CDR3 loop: CATSDAVLPSSGANVLTF. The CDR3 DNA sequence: TGTGCCACCAGTGACGCGGTCCTACCCAGCTCTGGGGCCAACGTCCTGACTTTC.